This is a list of T cell receptor beta chains from one sample in a study of a mutant IDH1 vaccine in newly diagnosed glioma. Clones were sequenced by immunoSEQ multiplex PCR, and TCRdb holds only the in-frame ones, with some missing. The sample holds about 56,000 clones; 80% to 90% are singletons and the top ten take about 4.6%. Antigens of these TCRs are unknown. This material consisted of PBMCs, taken from a glioma patient whose treatment included an IDH1 peptide vaccine. These receptors originate from a woman aged 40 to 50 with glioma. CDR3s leave out the opening cysteine and the closing phenylalanine or tryptophan.

j_call v_call cdr3_aa
TRBJ1-2 TRBV6-4 ASSDGGPHGYT
TRBJ2-1 TRBV27 ASSSRRLAGGNEQF
TRBJ2-3 TRBV7-7 ASSQMGSPTDTQY
TRBJ2-7 TRBV4-3 ASSQEGLAGGLY
TRBJ2-7 TRBV11-2 ASSARRTSSSEQY
TRBJ1-6 TRBV2 ASGEQWGDPLH
TRBJ2-1 TRBV30 AWSSHRVRGEQF
TRBJ2-1 TRBV27 ASSSRLEGEQF
TRBJ1-2 TRBV6-1 ASSEEGTGTNYGYT
TRBJ1-3 TRBV29-1 SAGQGGNGNTIY
TRBJ1-1 TRBV25-1 ASSVVRGTESMNTEAF
TRBJ1-5 TRBV19 ASSIGGRYSNQPQH
TRBJ2-2 TRBV19 ASSYWGEGGELF
TRBJ1-2 TRBV5-4 ASSLETGVLSNYGYT
TRBJ1-1 TRBV10-3 AISGDTEAF
TRBJ1-1 TRBV18 ASSPVARNTEAF
TRBJ1-1 TRBV30 AWSTTPRTEAF
TRBJ2-7 TRBV9 ASSGTAGYEQY
TRBJ2-3 TRBV4-1 ASSPSGTSGSTDTQY
TRBJ1-4 TRBV29-1 SARGVTVNNEKLF
TRBJ2-2 TRBV29-1 SVEGQFTGELF
TRBJ1-5 TRBV6-6 ASSYVSPDQPQH
TRBJ1-4 TRBV19 ASSTRSGQYNEKLF
TRBJ2-1 TRBV6-6 ASSLREGGEQF
TRBJ1-1 TRBV14 ASSQEFGEVNTEAF
TRBJ1-5 TRBV10-3 AISPSFRGGQPQH
TRBJ1-4 TRBV2 ASSDRGATNEKLF
TRBJ2-5 TRBV19 ASSYGTLETQY
TRBJ2-7 TRBV15 ATSREGTSPREQY
TRBJ2-5 TRBV14 ASSQDLITGAGETQY
TRBJ2-7 TRBV7-2 ASSLTPGRSTYEQY
TRBJ2-2 TRBV7-7 ASKLGRGAGELF
TRBJ1-6 TRBV6-1 ASSEETQTWGANSPLH
TRBJ1-5 TRBV15 ATTWGQNIGQPQH
TRBJ1-1 TRBV4-2 ASSQSRTGKSEAF
TRBJ1-2 TRBV7-9 ASSPLPRTGQGYGYT
TRBJ2-7 TRBV2 ASSEVDRDYEQY
TRBJ2-5 TRBV5-1 ASSLDETQY
TRBJ2-1 TRBV29-1 SGQDRGGYNEQF
TRBJ1-1 TRBV6-5 ASSGEVQGTEAF
TRBJ1-4 TRBV4-3 ASSHHPTGSTNEKLF
TRBJ2-2 TRBV7-6 ASSFLPRGRHTGELF
TRBJ2-5 TRBV5-4 ASSGGLAVTQY
TRBJ2-7 TRBV4-2 ASSQEARGGQY
TRBJ1-1 TRBV25-1 ASTKTGTGVYTEAF
TRBJ1-1 TRBV28 ASRRGQGLSNTEAF
TRBJ2-6 TRBV4-2 ASSPQGLASEMTGANVLT
TRBJ1-2 TRBV5-8 ASGQVNYGYT
TRBJ2-2 TRBV5-1 ASSTDEGRRELF
TRBJ2-7 TRBV30 AWRWGRASDEQY
TRBJ1-4 TRBV2 ASVDSRVNEKLF
TRBJ1-2 TRBV6-1 AISPGQGAGYT
TRBJ1-6 TRBV4-3 ASSQERTGVVSPLH